This is a list of T cell receptor beta chains from one sample in a study of blood T cell repertoires in COVID-19. The method was immunoSEQ multiplex PCR; TCRdb's version includes in-frame clones alone and lacks a portion of them. The profile shows hundreds of thousands of clones, around nine tenths of them singletons. The material sequenced was PBMCs or T cells enriched from blood (not recorded which). Source of these receptors: a woman aged 40 to 50 who had recovered from COVID-19. The CDR3 runs from the conserved cysteine through the conserved F or W. D genes are given only for firm matches. Some rows have no size entry. The others give once, few or many, or a class for an expanded clone.

V	D	J	size	CDR3	DNA
TRBV2	.	TRBJ1-1	.	CASSENFSNTEAFF	TGTGCCAGCAGTGAAAATTTCTCGAACACTGAAGCTTTCTTT
TRBV2	.	TRBJ2-2	.	CASKDGGKLFF	TGTGCCAGCAAGGATGGGGGGAAGCTGTTTTTT
TRBV12-5	.	TRBJ1-6	.	CASARGLLGSPLHF	TGTGCTAGTGCCAGAGGGTTGTTGGGTTCACCCCTCCACTTT
TRBV9	TRBD2	TRBJ2-7	.	CASSVAASGSSYEQYF	TGTGCCAGCAGCGTAGCGGCTAGCGGGAGTTCCTACGAGCAGTACTTC
TRBV7-3	.	TRBJ2-5	.	CASSSTQRETQYF	TGTGCCAGCAGCTCCACGCAGCGGGAGACCCAGTACTTC
TRBV19	TRBD2	TRBJ2-1	.	CASSIVAGVDEQFF	TGTGCCAGTAGTATAGTGGCGGGGGTGGATGAGCAGTTCTTC
TRBV12-3/TRBV12-4	TRBD1	TRBJ2-7	few	CASSITGGYEQYF	TGTGCCAGCAGTATCACAGGGGGCTACGAGCAGTACTTC
TRBV6-5	.	TRBJ2-6	.	CASSYALRSGANVLTF	TGTGCCAGCAGTTACGCCCTCAGGTCTGGGGCCAACGTCCTGACTTTC
TRBV5-4	.	TRBJ2-7	.	CASSLVTGNEQYF	TGTGCCAGCAGCTTGGTTACAGGTAACGAGCAGTACTTC
TRBV9	.	TRBJ2-6	once	CASSVDVGHGANVLTF	TGTGCCAGCAGCGTAGATGTGGGGCACGGGGCCAACGTCCTGACTTTC
TRBV10-3	TRBD1	TRBJ1-1	.	CAITDRANTEAFF	TGTGCCATCACTGACAGGGCGAACACTGAAGCTTTCTTT
TRBV13	TRBD1	TRBJ1-3	.	CASNQRQGPIYF	TGTGCCAGCAACCAAAGACAGGGGCCGATTTATTTT
TRBV18	TRBD1	TRBJ2-6	once	CASSRGQATSGANVLTF	TGTGCCAGCTCACGGGGACAGGCTACCTCTGGGGCCAACGTCCTGACTTTC
TRBV18	.	TRBJ2-5	.	CASSLGTPQETQYF	TGTGCCAGCTCACTTGGGACACCCCAAGAGACCCAGTACTTC
TRBV7-3	.	TRBJ2-3	once	CASSLRGQKGDTQYF	TGTGCCAGCAGCTTGCGAGGACAGAAGGGAGATACGCAGTATTTT
TRBV24-1	TRBD1	TRBJ2-2	.	CATSELDRGHLWNTGELFF	TGTGCCACCAGTGAGCTGGACAGGGGGCACCTTTGGAACACCGGGGAGCTGTTTTTT
TRBV18	.	TRBJ1-4	.	CASSFRQASNEKLFF	TGTGCCAGCTCATTCAGACAGGCCTCTAATGAAAAACTGTTTTTT
TRBV12-5	.	TRBJ2-7	.	CASGLVWTGSSSYEQYF	TGTGCTAGTGGTTTGGTCTGGACTGGAAGTAGCTCCTACGAGCAGTACTTC
TRBV2	.	TRBJ2-5	.	CASRQNQETQYF	TGTGCCAGTAGACAGAACCAAGAGACCCAGTACTTC
TRBV4-3	TRBD1	TRBJ1-1	.	CASSQDLGQENTEAFF	TGCGCCAGCAGCCAAGACCTGGGACAGGAGAACACTGAAGCTTTCTTT
TRBV7-2	.	TRBJ1-4	.	CASSRATNEKLFF	TGTGCCAGCAGTCGGGCAACTAATGAAAAACTGTTTTTT
TRBV29-1	.	TRBJ2-6	.	CSVEAEGTGANVLTF	TGCAGCGTTGAAGCGGAGGGCACTGGGGCCAACGTCCTGACTTTC
TRBV6-2/TRBV6-3	TRBD2	TRBJ2-1	.	CASSFPLSGERRKVNEQFF	TGTGCCAGCAGTTTTCCTCTTAGCGGGGAACGTAGAAAGGTGAATGAGCAGTTCTTC
TRBV19	.	TRBJ2-1	.	CASSPSAQLNEQFF	TGTGCCAGTAGTCCCTCAGCGCAGCTCAATGAGCAGTTCTTC
TRBV19	TRBD2	TRBJ2-2	.	CASRLGLAGNTGELFF	TGTGCCAGTAGACTAGGACTAGCGGGTAACACCGGGGAGCTGTTTTTT
TRBV20-1	.	TRBJ2-2	.	CSASGGRPGELFF	TGCAGTGCTAGTGGGGGGAGGCCCGGGGAGCTGTTTTTT
TRBV9	.	TRBJ1-4	.	CASSVGGGVGEKLFF	TGTGCCAGCAGCGTAGGAGGAGGGGTTGGTGAAAAACTGTTTTTT
TRBV11-3	.	TRBJ2-3	.	CASRQLTDTQYF	TGTGCCAGCCGCCAACTCACAGATACGCAGTATTTT
TRBV2	TRBD1	TRBJ2-7	.	CASSVGQSSYEQYF	TGTGCCAGCAGTGTGGGACAGAGCTCCTACGAGCAGTACTTC
TRBV12-3/TRBV12-4	TRBD1	TRBJ2-1	.	CASSRGPYNEQFF	TGTGCCAGCAGTAGGGGGCCGTACAATGAGCAGTTCTTC
TRBV6-2/TRBV6-3	TRBD1	TRBJ1-1	.	CASSYSGQGSGTEAFF	TGTGCCAGCAGTTACTCGGGACAGGGGAGTGGCACTGAAGCTTTCTTT
TRBV11-2	.	TRBJ2-7	.	CASSPRGALSYEQYF	TGTGCCAGCAGCCCCCGGGGGGCCCTCTCCTACGAGCAGTACTTC
TRBV28	TRBD1	TRBJ2-7	.	CATMGQDGLGTYEQYF	TGTGCCACCATGGGACAGGACGGATTGGGGACCTACGAGCAGTACTTC
TRBV20-1	.	TRBJ1-2	.	CSASEGSGYTF	TGCAGTGCTTCGGAGGGCAGTGGCTACACCTTC
TRBV30	TRBD1	TRBJ2-3	once	CAWSLQGATDTQYF	TGTGCCTGGAGTCTTCAGGGGGCGACAGATACGCAGTATTTT
TRBV6-5	.	TRBJ2-7	once	CASTQGGRGTYEQYF	TGTGCCAGCACCCAGGGGGGCCGGGGCACCTACGAGCAGTACTTC
TRBV6-1	TRBD1	TRBJ1-1	.	CASSETQGAGAFF	TGTGCCAGCAGTGAAACTCAGGGGGCGGGAGCTTTCTTT
TRBV4-2	TRBD2	TRBJ2-7	.	CASSQGGLAGAYEQYF	TGTGCCAGCAGCCAAGGGGGTTTAGCGGGAGCGTACGAGCAGTACTTC
TRBV7-3	TRBD2	TRBJ2-7	.	CASSLEAGGVSYEQYF	TGTGCCAGCAGCTTAGAGGCGGGGGGCGTCTCCTACGAGCAGTACTTC
TRBV6-5	TRBD1	TRBJ2-4	.	CASSYDDRANIQYF	TGTGCCAGCAGTTACGACGACAGGGCAAACATTCAGTACTTC
TRBV28	TRBD1	TRBJ2-7	.	CASTPSGTGGDEQYF	TGTGCCAGCACTCCCTCCGGGACAGGGGGTGACGAGCAGTACTTC
TRBV3-1/TRBV3-2	TRBD1	TRBJ1-6	.	CASSQSDRVGSPLHF	TGTGCCAGCAGCCAATCGGACAGGGTGGGGTCACCCCTCCACTTT
TRBV7-6	TRBD2	TRBJ2-2	.	CASSLVLAGNTGELFF	TGTGCCAGCAGCTTGGTGCTAGCGGGCAACACCGGGGAGCTGTTTTTT
TRBV3-1/TRBV3-2	TRBD1	TRBJ2-7	once	CASSQGYPGQEYEQYF	TGTGCCAGCAGCCAAGGCTATCCGGGACAGGAATACGAGCAGTACTTC
TRBV28	TRBD2	TRBJ2-2	.	CASSPGGFRDTGELFF	TGTGCCAGCAGTCCGGGGGGATTTAGGGACACCGGGGAGCTGTTTTTT
TRBV11-2	.	TRBJ1-3	.	CASSAPAQGSGNTIYF	TGTGCCAGCAGCGCCCCCGCCCAGGGCTCTGGAAACACCATATATTTT
TRBV7-2	TRBD1	TRBJ1-1	.	CASRPIPGQGTEAFF	TGTGCCAGCAGACCTATTCCGGGACAGGGGACTGAAGCTTTCTTT
TRBV29-1	.	TRBJ1-1	.	CSVAEVGTEAFF	TGCAGCGTTGCGGAGGTGGGCACTGAAGCTTTCTTT
TRBV6-5	TRBD1	TRBJ1-4	.	CASSYSATGKVEKLFF	TGTGCCAGCAGTTACTCGGCGACAGGGAAGGTTGAAAAACTGTTTTTT
TRBV7-9	TRBD2	TRBJ2-2	.	CASSRLRVAGTNTGELFF	TGTGCCAGCAGCCGACTGAGGGTAGCGGGGACGAACACCGGGGAGCTGTTTTTT
TRBV21-1	.	TRBJ1-6	.	CASSPPKDREDSPLHF	TGTGCCAGCAGCCCCCCGAAGGACAGGGAGGATTCACCCCTCCACTTT
TRBV9	.	TRBJ1-6	.	CASSDRIGDLRNSPLHF	TGTGCCAGCAGCGACCGAATCGGGGACTTGAGGAATTCACCCCTCCACTTT
TRBV4-3	TRBD2	TRBJ2-1	.	CASSHQREGNNEQFF	TGCGCCAGCAGCCACCAGCGGGAGGGAAACAATGAGCAGTTCTTC
TRBV18	.	TRBJ1-1	.	CASSPPSGGGMNTEAFF	TGTGCCAGCTCACCACCCTCGGGAGGGGGAATGAACACTGAAGCTTTCTTT
TRBV5-1	.	TRBJ1-3	.	CASSPGWRSGNTIYF	TGCGCCAGCAGCCCAGGGTGGCGGTCCGGAAACACCATATATTTT